This passage covers 27 T cell receptor beta chains from one sample sequenced in a study of PD-1 blockade in classical Hodgkin lymphoma. Assay: immunoSEQ multiplex PCR; the TCRdb copy retains only in-frame clones and omits some. The sample holds 66,000 or so clones; over 70% are singletons and the top ten take over 7.5%. Every patient had relapsed following autologous stem cell transplantation, and cohorts differed in brentuximab vedotin exposure. The sample in question was peripheral blood mononuclear cells (PBMCs), obtained before the second cycle of nivolumab. These receptors all stem from a human donor with classical Hodgkin lymphoma.

This chain joins TRBV28 and TRBJ1-1; weak D call: TRBD1 (5 bases). The V and J ends lost 1 base and 0 bases respectively, with 6 bases between them. Per the germline V gene, CDR1 is MDHEN and CDR2 is SYDVKM. The CDR3 has 14 amino acids. The CDR3 nucleotides read TGTGCCAGCAGTTTATCAGGGCTGAACACTGAAGCTTTCTTT. Its translation is CASSLSGLNTEAFF.

The chain joins TRBV9 to TRBJ2-1; 7 nucleotides match TRBD2. The CDR3 covers 13 residues. Trimming took 1 base from V and 10 from J; bases not matched to a gene: 5. Germline V lookup: CDR1 SGDLS, CDR2 YYNGEE. The chain's CDR3 is CASSVSSGPEQFF. As DNA, the CDR3 is TGTGCCAGCAGCGTATCTAGCGGCCCCGAGCAGTTCTTC.

The J gene is TRBJ2-7, the V gene TRBV18; perhaps TRBD1 as D (6 bases). The CDR3 extends over 15 amino acids. Per germline, CDR1 KGHSH and CDR2 LQKENI. V lost 5 bases to trimming and J lost 0 bases, with 14 bases between them. CDR3 sequence reads: CASSINGDNSYEQYF. In DNA, the CDR3 is TGTGCCAGCTCAATCAACGGGGACAACTCCTACGAGCAGTACTTC. Combining the CDR3 with reference TRBV18 and TRBJ2-7 gives the whole variable domain NAGVMQNPRHLVRRRGQEARLRCSPMKGHSHVYWYRQLPEEGLKFMVYLQKENIIDESGMPKERFSAEFPKEGPSILRIQQVVRGDSAAYFCASSINGDNSYEQYFGPGTRLTVT.

V is TRBV2 and J is TRBJ1-2; the D gene is possibly TRBD1 (5 bases). V was pared by 3 bases and J by 8 bases, with 16 bases between. The CDR3 is 14 residues long. Germline CDR1 and CDR2: SNHLY and FYNNEI. CDR3 region: CASSEDSNGAGYTF. The CDR3 DNA sequence: TGTGCCAGCAGTGAGGACTCAAACGGGGCCGGCTACACCTTC.

This clone came up once. V gene TRBV5-4 combines with J gene TRBJ1-3; D uncertain. Germline V gene sequence: CDR1 SGHNT, CDR2 YYREEE (reference sequence). CDR3 size: 13 residues. V was pared by 4 bases and J by 14 bases, with 19 bases between. The CDR3 protein is CASSGWTDGNLYF. The CDR3 DNA follows: TGTGCCAGCAGCGGATGGACGGATGGAAACCTATATTTT.

The V gene is TRBV2, the J gene TRBJ2-5; 7 bases map to TRBD2. The CDR3 is made up of 14 amino acids. V trimming: 6 bases; J trimming: 2 bases; junction bases outside the gene matches: 6. Germline-derived CDR1 and CDR2 are SNHLY and FYNNEI. CDR3 in amino acids: CASRLPGLQETQYF. In DNA, the CDR3 is TGTGCCAGCAGACTACCGGGACTACAAGAGACCCAGTACTTC.

The V call is TRBV28, the J call TRBJ2-3; D not certain. CDR1 is MDHEN and CDR2 is SYDVKM in the germline V gene. The length of the CDR3 is 15 residues. With 5 bases removed from V and 1 base from J, the gap between germline ends came to 13 bases. The CDR3 reads CASSEQIGGTDTQYF. CDR3 nucleotide sequence: TGTGCCAGCAGTGAACAGATCGGAGGCACAGATACGCAGTATTTT.

The chain links TRBV5-6 to TRBJ1-1, with a tentative D call TRBD1 (5 bases). Trimming left V 1 base short and J 4 bases short, with 23 bases between. This CDR3 region has 18 residues. CDR1 is SGHDT, CDR2 YYEEEE, per germline. This CDR3 is CASSLRAGRGLRTTEAFF. The DNA of the CDR3 is TGTGCCAGCAGCTTGAGGGCGGGGAGGGGATTAAGGACCACTGAAGCTTTCTTT.

This clone was counted between two and nine times. The CDR3 loop is CASSPGILSGHPYEQYF. The DNA for the CDR3 is TGTGCCAGCTCACCTGGGATATTGTCGGGACACCCGTACGAGCAGTACTTC. The chain has TRBV18 and TRBJ2-7, with D tentatively TRBD1 (6 bases). The CDR3 loop spans 17 amino acids. V lost 3 bases, J lost 4 bases, and 22 bases lay in between. The germline gives CDR1 KGHSH, CDR2 LQKENI.

J is TRBJ2-7 and V is TRBV5-6; D not certain. Germline V lookup: CDR1 SGHDT, CDR2 YYEEEE. Trimming stripped 2 bases from V and 4 bases from J, with 7 bases between. CDR3 size: 12 residues. The CDR3 spells CASSFSTYEQYF. The DNA of the CDR3 is TGTGCCAGCAGCTTTTCAACATACGAGCAGTACTTC.

V and J are TRBV27 and TRBJ2-7; 9 nucleotides match TRBD1. Per the germline V gene, CDR1 is MNHEY and CDR2 is SMNVEV (reference sequence). The CDR3 loop spans 14 amino acids. V lost 3 bases to trimming and J lost 3 bases; unmatched junction nucleotides: 3. Here the CDR3 DNA reads TGTGCCAGCAGTTTCGGGACAGGGCTCTACGAGCAGTACTTC. Translating gives CASSFGTGLYEQYF.

The chain uses TRBV4-1 and TRBJ1-3; D call uncertain. Germline values: CDR1 MGHRA, CDR2 YSYEKL. Trimming cost V 1 base and J 1 base, with 5 bases left between them. This CDR3 spans 14 amino acids. In nucleotides, the CDR3 is TGCGCCAGCAGCCAAGGGACGTCTGGAAACACCATATATTTT. Residues: CASSQGTSGNTIYF.

The CDR3 is CSVEVSGYEQYF. The CDR3 region has the DNA TGCAGCGTTGAAGTATCCGGTTACGAGCAGTACTTC. The gene calls are TRBV29-1 and TRBJ2-7, with D uncertain. CDR3 length: 12 residues. V lost 1 base and J lost 4, with 8 bases in between. Germline V gene sequence: CDR1 SQVTM, CDR2 ANQGSEA.

The chain is built from TRBV6-9 and TRBJ2-3, with no clear D. The germline V gene encodes CDR1 MNHGY and CDR2 SVAAGI. This CDR3 contains 11 residues. V was cut by 7 bases and J by 5 bases, with 7 bases left in between. CDR3 in DNA: TGTGCCAGCAATGGGCGAGATACGCAGTATTTT. This gives the protein CASNGRDTQYF.

V is TRBV6-1 and J is TRBJ2-7, with D hard to call. The V gene lost 3 bases and the J gene lost 5 bases, with 20 bases spanning the gap. In germline, CDR1 is MNHNS, CDR2 SASEGT. This CDR3 is 16 amino acids long. CDR3 DNA: TGTGCCAGCAGTGAGCAACTGTGGGCGTTCACCCACGAGCAGTACTTC. As protein: CASSEQLWAFTHEQYF.

This chain uses TRBV7-3 with TRBJ2-5, with 8 bases fitting TRBD1. From germline, CDR1 is SGHTA and CDR2 FQGTGA. CDR3 length: 14 residues. With 4 bases clipped from V and 2 bases from J, the junction kept 3 bases outside the gene matches. Here the CDR3 DNA reads TGTGCCAGCAGCTCTCGGGACAGGCAAGAGACCCAGTACTTC. It yields the protein CASSSRDRQETQYF.

The rearrangement links TRBV11-3 to TRBJ2-1, with D possibly TRBD1 on 6 matching bases. The CDR3 length is 14 residues. Germline assignment: CDR1 SGHNT and CDR2 YENEEA. Trimming removed 2 bases from V and 3 bases from J, with 8 bases in between. This chain's CDR3 is CASSLRGHYNEQFF. The CDR3, as DNA: TGTGCCAGCAGCTTACGGGGACACTACAATGAGCAGTTCTTC.

The chain employs TRBV15 and TRBJ2-5; weak D call: TRBD1 (5 bases). Germline-derived CDR1 and CDR2 are LNHNV and YYDKDF (reference sequence). This CDR3 spans 17 amino acids. V was cut by 5 bases and J by 2 bases, with 21 bases left in between. The CDR3 region has the DNA TGTGCCACCAGCCGCAGATCAGGGTGGAACTTGCAAGAGACCCAGTACTTC. Residues: CATSRRSGWNLQETQYF.

V and J are TRBV5-1 and TRBJ2-1; 9 bases are a match to TRBD2. The trim removed 4 bases at V and 5 bases at J, leaving 7 bases unmatched. Germline V CDR1 and CDR2: SGHRS, YFSETQ. The CDR3 consists of 15 residues. As DNA, the CDR3 is TGCGCCAGCAGCCAAGCGGGAGGTGTTAACAATGAGCAGTTCTTC. Its translation: CASSQAGGVNNEQFF.

This sequence joins TRBV30 and TRBJ2-3; D gene uncertain. V was cut by 2 bases and J by 6 bases, with 12 bases left in between. Germline V lookup: CDR1 GTSNPN, CDR2 SVGIG (reference sequence). The CDR3 covers 13 residues. CDR3 region: CAWSRPPEDTQYF. CDR3 DNA: TGTGCCTGGAGTAGGCCTCCGGAGGATACGCAGTATTTT. The full variable domain, its missing parts supplied by reference TRBV30 and TRBJ2-3, is SQTIHQWPATLVQPVGSPLSLECTVEGTSNPNLYWYRQAAGRGLQLLFYSVGIGQISSEVPQNLSASRPQDRQFILSSKKLLLSDSGFYLCAWSRPPEDTQYFGPGTRLTVL.

The chain carries TRBV6-1 and TRBJ1-1, with TRBD1 as a possible D gene (6 bases). The CDR3 consists of 11 residues. Trimming shortened V by 6 bases and J by 10 bases, and 12 bases separated the two germline ends. Germline-derived CDR1 and CDR2 are MNHNS and SASEGT. CDR3 in DNA: TGTGCCAGCAGCGACAGGTTCGGAGCTTTCTTT. It translates to CASSDRFGAFF.

V usage is TRBV29-1 and J usage is TRBJ2-7; D is possibly TRBD1 or TRBD2 (6 bases each). This CDR3 region has 15 residues. V dropped 3 bases and J dropped 3 bases, with 18 bases sitting between them. Germline V gives CDR1 SQVTM, CDR2 ANQGSEA. The CDR3 DNA reads as TGCAGCGTTGAGGGAGGACAGCTAGGGCTCTACGAGCAGTACTTC. This codes for CSVEGGQLGLYEQYF.

This sequence joins TRBV10-2 and TRBJ2-3; D gene unclear. Trimming left V 6 bases short and J 3 bases short, with 7 bases between. The CDR3 sequence is 12 residues long. From germline, CDR1 is WSHSY and CDR2 SAAADI. The CDR3 reads CASRLQTDTQYF. In DNA form, the CDR3 reads TGCGCCAGCAGATTGCAGACAGATACGCAGTATTTT.

The chain couples TRBV5-1 to TRBJ1-1; D gene unclear. CDR3 length: 15 residues. CDR1 and CDR2 from the germline V gene are SGHRS and YFSETQ. V lost 1 base and J 0 bases, leaving 10 bases between the germline ends. DNA for the CDR3: TGCGCCAGCAGCTTGATAGGCGGGGTGAACACTGAAGCTTTCTTT. Its translation: CASSLIGGVNTEAFF.

The rearrangement uses TRBV2 and TRBJ1-5; D remains unclear. The CDR3 has 13 amino acids. Germline loops: CDR1 SNHLY, CDR2 FYNNEI. The ends were cut back, 2 bases at V and 0 bases at J, with 2 bases in the middle. This CDR3 reads CASSEYSNQPQHF. The DNA for the CDR3 is TGTGCCAGCAGTGAATATAGCAATCAGCCCCAGCATTTT. The full variable domain, its missing parts supplied by reference TRBV2 and TRBJ1-5, is EPEVTQTPSHQVTQMGQEVILRCVPISNHLYFYWYRQILGQKVEFLVSFYNNEISEKSEIFDDQFSVERPDGSNFTLKIRSTKLEDSAMYFCASSEYSNQPQHFGDGTRLSIL.

A single count supports this clone. CDR3 sequence: CASAPDLAGVLFF. The CDR3 DNA reads as TGTGCTAGTGCCCCAGACCTCGCAGGGGTTCTATTCTTC. The chain is built from TRBV12-5 and TRBJ2-1, with D possibly being TRBD1 (6 bases). Germline CDR1 and CDR2: LGHNT and FRNRAP. The CDR3 runs to 13 residues. Trimming shortened V by 7 bases and J by 16 bases, and 23 bases separated the two germline ends.

V is TRBV9 and J is TRBJ1-1, with D uncertain. Between the trimmed V and J ends, which lost 1 base and 0 bases, there was a span of 4 bases. The CDR3 sequence is 13 residues long. Germline lookup yields CDR1 SGDLS and CDR2 YYNGEE. This CDR3 reads CASSVRLNTEAFF. CDR3 sequence (DNA): TGTGCCAGCAGCGTAAGGCTGAACACTGAAGCTTTCTTT.